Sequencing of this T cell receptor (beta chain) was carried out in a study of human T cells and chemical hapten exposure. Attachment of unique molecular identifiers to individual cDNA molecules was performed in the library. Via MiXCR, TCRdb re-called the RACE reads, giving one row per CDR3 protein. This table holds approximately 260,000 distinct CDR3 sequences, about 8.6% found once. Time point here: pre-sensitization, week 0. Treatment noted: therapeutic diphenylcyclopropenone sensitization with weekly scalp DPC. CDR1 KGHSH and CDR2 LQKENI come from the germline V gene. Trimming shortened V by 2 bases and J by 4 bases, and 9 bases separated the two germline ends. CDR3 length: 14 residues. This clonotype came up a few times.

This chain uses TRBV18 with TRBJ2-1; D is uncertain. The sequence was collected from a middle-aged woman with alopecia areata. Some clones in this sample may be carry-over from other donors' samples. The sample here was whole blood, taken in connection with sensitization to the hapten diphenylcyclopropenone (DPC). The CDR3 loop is CASSPEYAYNEQFF. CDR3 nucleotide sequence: TGTGCCAGCTCACCAGAATATGCTTACAATGAGCAGTTCTTC.